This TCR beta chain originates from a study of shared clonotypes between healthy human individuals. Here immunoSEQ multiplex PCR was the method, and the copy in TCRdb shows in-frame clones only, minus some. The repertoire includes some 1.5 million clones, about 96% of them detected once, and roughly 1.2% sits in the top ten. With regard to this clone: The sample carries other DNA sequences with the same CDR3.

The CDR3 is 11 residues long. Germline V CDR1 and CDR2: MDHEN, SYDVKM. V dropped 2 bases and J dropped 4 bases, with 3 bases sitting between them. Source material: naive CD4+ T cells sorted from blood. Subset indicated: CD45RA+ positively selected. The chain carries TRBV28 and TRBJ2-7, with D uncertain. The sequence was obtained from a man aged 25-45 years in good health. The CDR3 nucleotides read TGTGCCAGCAGTTTAATATACGAGCAGTACTTC. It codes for CASSLIYEQYF.